This TCR beta chain was sequenced during a study of prognosis after radiotherapy for stage I lung cancer. Study details: Medical inoperability was the status assigned to all non-small cell lung cancer patients. With stereotactic body radiotherapy, no patient received any concurrent therapy. Patients numbered about a dozen men and a handful of women, aged roughly 50 to 84 with a median of roughly 74 years.

Germline CDR1 GTSNPN, CDR2 SVGIG (reference sequence). This CDR3 has 14 residues. V lost 5 bases to trimming and J lost 1 base; unmatched junction nucleotides: 5. Blood was drawn (six milliliters of peripheral blood) at each of two time points. The TCR beta CDR3 region was amplified from genomic DNA, with two rounds of multiplex PCR being used for the amplification. First-round PCR employed TRBV- and TRBJ-specific primers for each gene. TCRdb re-analysed the multiplex PCR reads in MiXCR, keeping a single row per CDR3 protein. The table includes around 16,000 distinct CDR3 sequences, roughly two fifths detected once.

The chain combines TRBV30 with TRBJ2-5, with TRBD1 matching 9 bases. This specimen consisted of PBMCs, obtained before or after stereotactic body radiation therapy (not recorded which). The source is a donor aged 50 or older with non-small cell lung cancer. The CDR3 DNA follows: TGTGCCTGGGGTCCGGACAGGGGCCAAGAGACCCAGTACTTC. Translated, it gives CAWGPDRGQETQYF.